These 26 T cell receptor beta chains were sequenced from one sample in a study of blood T cell repertoires in COVID-19. Data came from immunoSEQ multiplex PCR; TCRdb stores just in-frame clones and leaves some out. The data contain 360,000 or so clones, roughly 90% of them singletons. The source material was PBMCs or T cells enriched from blood (not recorded which). The receptors come from a woman aged 25 to 45 who had recovered from COVID-19.

V gene TRBV28 combines with J gene TRBJ2-3, with D possibly TRBD2 on 7 matching bases. The V and J ends lost 6 bases and 4 bases respectively, with 20 bases between them. Germline values: CDR1 MDHEN, CDR2 SYDVKM. The CDR3 is 16 amino acids. The CDR3 DNA sequence: TGTGCCAGCAGGGGGGCGGGAGTCCTCCCCCCAGATACGCAGTATTTT. Protein: CASRGAGVLPPDTQYF. The variable domain in full, with the rest retrieved from reference TRBV28 and TRBJ2-3, is DVKVTQSSRYLVKRTGEKVFLECVQDMDHENMFWYRQDPGLGLRLIYFSYDVKMKEKGDIPEGYSVSREKKERFSLILESASTNQTSMYLCASRGAGVLPPDTQYFGPGTRLTVL.

In its sample, this clone was seen a few times. V usage is TRBV24-1 and J usage is TRBJ1-2; D gene ambiguous. This CDR3 contains 14 residues. Germline values: CDR1 KGHDR, CDR2 SFDVKD. Between the trimmed V and J ends, which lost 4 bases and 0 bases, there was a span of 8 bases. DNA for the CDR3: TGTGCCACCAGTGAGACCGGGACTAACTATGGCTACACCTTC. Translation gives CATSETGTNYGYTF.

This clone was seen just once. The chain uses TRBV29-1 and TRBJ2-2; the match to TRBD1 covers 9 bases. The CDR3 length is 14 residues. Germline V lookup: CDR1 SQVTM, CDR2 ANQGSEA. The ends lost 6 bases at V and 7 bases at J; junction bases unmatched: 9. CDR3 DNA: TGCAGCGTGGATTGGAGACAGGGGGACGGGGAGCTGTTTTTT. Translating it yields CSVDWRQGDGELFF.

This chain uses TRBV5-1 with TRBJ2-3; possibly TRBD2 for D (6 bases). This CDR3 has 15 amino acids. V shed 6 bases and J shed 4 bases, with 18 bases lying between them. The germline V gene has CDR1 SGHRS and CDR2 YFSETQ. CDR3 sequence (DNA): TGCGCCAGCAAAAACCTCCGGGACTCATCAGATACGCAGTATTTT. It specifies CASKNLRDSSDTQYF.

The CDR3 here is CASSQERRETQYF. CDR3 coding DNA: TGTGCCAGCAGCCAAGAGAGGAGAGAGACCCAGTACTTC. The chain employs TRBV3-1 (or the pseudogene TRBV3-2) and TRBJ2-5; D gene unclear. This CDR3 has 13 residues. V was pared by 0 bases and J by 4 bases, with 6 bases between. From germline, CDR1 is LGHDT and CDR2 YNNKEL (reference sequence).

Only one count was recorded for this clone. The chain is built from TRBV15 and TRBJ1-6; D ambiguous. Germline lookup yields CDR1 LNHNV and CDR2 YYDKDF (reference sequence). The CDR3 length is 13 residues. Trimming removed 4 bases from V and 14 bases from J, with 15 bases in between. The CDR3 nucleotides are TGTGCCACCAGCACCAGTGGAGGAGATTCCCTCCACTTT. Translated: CATSTSGGDSLHF.

The chain joins TRBV30 to TRBJ2-2; 8 nucleotides line up with TRBD2. CDR3 length: 15 residues. The V segment lost 3 bases and the J segment 4 bases; nucleotides outside the gene matches: 7. Germline CDR1 reads GTSNPN; CDR2 reads SVGIG (reference sequence). CDR3 loop: CAWREAGGGTGELFF. The CDR3 region has the DNA TGTGCCTGGAGGGAGGCGGGGGGTGGCACCGGGGAGCTGTTTTTT.

The V and J genes are TRBV7-2 and TRBJ2-7; D possibly corresponds to TRBD1 (5 bases). Germline V gene lookup returns CDR1 SGHTA and CDR2 FQGNSA. Trimming shortened V by 1 base and J by 2 bases, and 12 bases separated the two germline ends. The CDR3 spans 15 residues. CDR3 sequence reads: CASSLDGAGTYEQYF. The DNA of the CDR3 is TGTGCCAGCAGCTTAGATGGGGCAGGGACCTACGAGCAGTACTTC.

The chain uses TRBV3-1 (or the pseudogene TRBV3-2) and TRBJ1-2, with D possibly TRBD1 on 5 matching bases. Deletions cut 0 bases from V and 7 bases from J, with 15 bases between. The CDR3 is made up of 15 amino acids. Looked up from germline, CDR1 is LGHDT and CDR2 is YNNKEL (reference sequence). CDR3 residues: CASSQDGGAGSGYTF. The CDR3 bases are TGTGCCAGCAGCCAAGATGGAGGGGCAGGGTCTGGCTACACCTTC.

The chain combines TRBV27 with TRBJ1-2; 8 bases fit TRBD1. Germline lookup yields CDR1 MNHEY and CDR2 SMNVEV (reference sequence). Germline trimming cut 3 bases from V and 4 bases from J; bases unmatched to any gene: 7. CDR3 length equals 15 residues. CDR3 amino acids: CASSFGQGLVYGYTF. CDR3 nucleotide sequence: TGTGCCAGCAGTTTTGGACAGGGATTGGTCTATGGCTACACCTTC.

In its sample, this clone was seen many times. The chain has TRBV11-2 and TRBJ2-3, with TRBD2 identical over 9 bases. Trimming at V came to 0 bases and at J to 3 bases, leaving 7 bases not matched to a gene. Germline V CDR1 and CDR2: SGHAT, FQNNGV. CDR3 length equals 17 residues. The CDR3 region is CASSLDKRGAGTDTQYF. CDR3 DNA sequence: TGTGCCAGCAGCTTAGATAAGCGGGGGGCCGGAACAGATACGCAGTATTTT.

The rearrangement joins TRBV7-2 to TRBJ2-3; TRBD2 matches 8 bases. The CDR3 spans 17 residues. The junction had 18 bases not matched to a gene; V was cut back by 5 bases and J by 8 bases. Germline-derived CDR1 and CDR2 are SGHTA and FQGNSA. The chain's CDR3 is CASSPGAGGRSLSTQYF. The CDR3 DNA reads TGTGCCAGCAGCCCTGGAGCCGGCGGGAGGTCTCTCAGTACGCAGTATTTT.

V and J are TRBV7-9 and TRBJ2-2, with TRBD1 identical over 7 bases. V was pared by 1 base and J by 5 bases, with 4 bases of the junction left unmatched. This CDR3 spans 15 amino acids. CDR1 is SEHNR and CDR2 is FQNEAQ in the germline V gene (reference sequence). This CDR3 reads CASSLDPRGTGELFF. The CDR3, as DNA: TGTGCCAGCAGCTTAGACCCCAGGGGGACCGGGGAGCTGTTTTTT.

The chain is built from TRBV7-9 and TRBJ1-6; D gene unclear. The CDR3 consists of 14 residues. The V and J ends lost 1 base and 6 bases respectively, with 7 bases between them. CDR1 and CDR2 from the germline V gene are SEHNR and FQNEAQ (reference sequence). The CDR3 loop is CASSLDNSNSPLHF. For the CDR3, the DNA is TGTGCCAGCAGCTTAGATAACTCTAATTCACCCCTCCACTTT.

CDR3: CASSPWTGSGGTEAFF. The CDR3 bases are TGCGCCAGCAGCCCATGGACAGGGAGCGGGGGGACTGAAGCTTTCTTT. V gene TRBV5-1 combines with J gene TRBJ1-1; 8 positions agree with TRBD1. This CDR3 has 16 residues. V dropped 4 bases and J dropped 5; count of bases not matched to a gene: 13. Per the germline V gene, CDR1 is SGHRS and CDR2 is YFSETQ.

There are a few counts of this clone. This rearrangement joins TRBV28 to TRBJ2-7; D call uncertain. The V and J ends lost 6 bases and 6 bases respectively, with 18 bases between them. This CDR3 has 14 amino acids. The germline CDR1 and CDR2 sequences are MDHEN and SYDVKM. DNA for the CDR3: TGTGCCAGCAGCGCACGAGGCTACTTTCGCGAGCAGTACTTC. It yields the protein CASSARGYFREQYF.

The chain recombines TRBV6-5 with TRBJ1-6, with a tentative D call TRBD1 (6 bases). The CDR3 is 15 amino acids. Germline lookup yields CDR1 MNHEY and CDR2 SVGAGI. Between the trimmed V and J ends, which lost 0 bases and 10 bases, there was a span of 13 bases. CDR3 loop: CASSYSNQGRSPLHF. In nucleotides, the CDR3 is TGTGCCAGCAGTTACTCGAACCAGGGGCGATCACCCCTCCACTTT.

V gene TRBV7-3 combines with J gene TRBJ2-5; TRBD1 might be the D (6 bases). The length of the CDR3 is 12 residues. The V and J ends lost 5 bases and 9 bases respectively, with 13 bases between them. In germline, CDR1 is SGHTA, CDR2 FQGTGA. Written as DNA, the CDR3 is TGTGCCAGCAGCCGGCTACAGGGCCCCCAGTACTTC. It encodes CASSRLQGPQYF.

CDR3 in DNA: TGTGCCAGCAGTTCCTCTACGTGGGAGTCGGGGTACGAGCAGTACTTC. The encoded protein is CASSSSTWESGYEQYF. The rearrangement uses TRBV28 and TRBJ2-7; possible D gene TRBD2, 5 bases. V lost 4 bases to trimming and J lost 4 bases, with 20 bases between them. The CDR3 length is 16 residues. The germline V gene encodes CDR1 MDHEN and CDR2 SYDVKM.

The rearrangement joins TRBV30 to TRBJ1-2; D gene ambiguous. The CDR3 is 13 residues long. Between the trimmed V and J ends, which lost 2 bases and 8 bases, there was a span of 15 bases. Germline V gene lookup returns CDR1 GTSNPN and CDR2 SVGIG (reference sequence). The CDR3 DNA reads as TGTGCCTGGAGTCTGGCCCTTTCGGGAGGCTACACCTTC. Translation: CAWSLALSGGYTF.

The gene calls are TRBV5-4 and TRBJ1-5; D unclear. The V end lost 0 bases, the J end lost 7 bases, and 8 bases lay between the germline ends. Germline CDR1 is SGHNT and CDR2 is YYREEE (reference sequence). The CDR3 covers 13 residues. The CDR3 protein is CASSLAGGQPQHF. CDR3 sequence (DNA): TGTGCCAGCAGCTTGGCCGGAGGGCAGCCCCAGCATTTT.

V is TRBV28 and J is TRBJ2-5; TRBD1 agrees at 7 bases. Germline V gene sequence: CDR1 MDHEN, CDR2 SYDVKM. V shed 2 bases and J 4 bases; nucleotides not matched to a gene: 7. The CDR3 spans 15 residues. The DNA of the CDR3 is TGTGCCAGCAGTTTACCAAGGGACAGCGGAGAGACCCAGTACTTC. This codes for CASSLPRDSGETQYF.

V and J are TRBV4-1 and TRBJ2-7, with D maybe TRBD2 (6 bases). V was trimmed by 1 base and J by 0 bases, leaving 10 bases between them. The CDR3 is 15 amino acids. Germline V gene lookup returns CDR1 MGHRA and CDR2 YSYEKL. The chain's CDR3 is CASSQGLGSSYEQYF. In DNA form, the CDR3 reads TGCGCCAGCAGCCAAGGACTAGGCAGCTCCTACGAGCAGTACTTC.

The V and J genes are TRBV24-1 and TRBJ2-2, with 8 bases fitting TRBD1. In germline, CDR1 is KGHDR, CDR2 SFDVKD. The junction had 8 bases not matched to a gene; V was cut back by 6 bases and J by 6 bases. The CDR3 totals 15 residues. Here the CDR3 DNA reads TGTGCCACCAGTCCGGCGACAGGGGAGGCCGGGGAGCTGTTTTTT. This encodes CATSPATGEAGELFF.

The chain uses TRBV19 and TRBJ1-1, with D possibly being TRBD1 (5 bases). V was pared by 0 bases and J by 3 bases, with 8 bases between. CDR1 is LNHDA, CDR2 SQIVND, per germline (reference sequence). The CDR3 loop spans 14 amino acids. The CDR3 region is CASSIDTRDTEAFF. The CDR3 DNA sequence: TGTGCCAGTAGTATAGATACCAGGGACACTGAAGCTTTCTTT.

The chain carries TRBV28 and TRBJ1-5; D is undetermined. In germline, CDR1 is MDHEN, CDR2 SYDVKM. CDR3 length: 12 amino acids. V was clipped by 8 bases and J by 15 bases, with 20 bases between them. CDR3 in DNA: TGTGCCAGCTCCTCACGCGCATCCCATTGGCATTTT. Its translation: CASSSRASHWHF. Looking up the rest from reference TRBV28 and TRBJ1-5 gives the full variable domain: DVKVTQSSRYLVKRTGEKVFLECVQDMDHENMFWYRQDPGLGLRLIYFSYDVKMKEKGDIPEGYSVSREKKERFSLILESASTNQTSMYLCASSSRASHWHFGDGTRLSIL.